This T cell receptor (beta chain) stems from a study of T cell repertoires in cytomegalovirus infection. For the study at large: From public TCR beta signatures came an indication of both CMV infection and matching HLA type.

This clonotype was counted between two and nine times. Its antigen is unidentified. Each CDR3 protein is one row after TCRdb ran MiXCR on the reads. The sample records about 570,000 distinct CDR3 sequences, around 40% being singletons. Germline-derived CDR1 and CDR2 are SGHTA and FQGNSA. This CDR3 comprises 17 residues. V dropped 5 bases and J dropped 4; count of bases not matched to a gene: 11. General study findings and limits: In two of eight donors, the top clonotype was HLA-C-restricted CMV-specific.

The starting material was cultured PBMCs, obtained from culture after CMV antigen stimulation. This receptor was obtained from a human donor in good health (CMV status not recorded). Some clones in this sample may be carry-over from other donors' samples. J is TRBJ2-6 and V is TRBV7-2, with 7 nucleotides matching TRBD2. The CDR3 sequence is CASSPGGGRSGANVLTF. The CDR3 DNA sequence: TGTGCCAGCAGCCCTGGGGGGGGAAGGTCCGGGGCCAACGTCCTGACTTTC.